The clone carrying this T cell receptor (beta chain) was seen a handful of times. Its antigen is unidentified. Expressed TCRB transcripts were sequenced, since all the RNA that had been isolated was reverse transcribed. Here immunoSEQ multiplex PCR was the method, and the copy in TCRdb shows in-frame clones only, minus some. The sample lists 300,000 to 350,000 clones, around 8.5% occurring once. This specimen comes from a study of beta chain features in type 1 diabetes. The study's findings and limits: All four CD4+ subsets of Type 1 diabetes patients contained TCRB CDR3s that were moderately but significantly shorter.

The germline V gene encodes CDR1 SGHTA and CDR2 FQGNSA. V gave up 1 base and J gave up 4 bases; unmatched junction bases: 4. The CDR3 runs to 15 residues. Specimen: central memory CD4+ T cells from blood. V and J are TRBV7-2 and TRBJ2-3; 8 bases are shared with TRBD2. This sequence originates from a man under 40 with type 1 diabetes. This CDR3 is CASSLGAGVSDTQYF. The CDR3 coding sequence is TGTGCCAGCAGCTTAGGAGCGGGGGTATCAGATACGCAGTATTTT.